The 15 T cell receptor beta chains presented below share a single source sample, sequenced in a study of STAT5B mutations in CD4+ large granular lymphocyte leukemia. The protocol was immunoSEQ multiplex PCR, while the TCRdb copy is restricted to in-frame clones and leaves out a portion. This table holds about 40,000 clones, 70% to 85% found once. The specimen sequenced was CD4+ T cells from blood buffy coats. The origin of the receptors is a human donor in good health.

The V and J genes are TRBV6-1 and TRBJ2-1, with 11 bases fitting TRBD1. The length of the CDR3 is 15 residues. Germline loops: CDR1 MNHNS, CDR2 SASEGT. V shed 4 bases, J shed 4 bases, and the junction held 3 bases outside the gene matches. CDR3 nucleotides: TGTGCCAGCAGTGGCGGGACAGGGGGTTACAATGAGCAGTTCTTC. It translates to CASSGGTGGYNEQFF.

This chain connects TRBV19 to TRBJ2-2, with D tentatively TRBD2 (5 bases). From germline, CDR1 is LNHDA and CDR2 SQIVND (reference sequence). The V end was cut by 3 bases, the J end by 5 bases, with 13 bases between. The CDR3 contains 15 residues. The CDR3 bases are TGTGCCAGTAGTATCGGCGGAGGCCGAACCGGGGAGCTGTTTTTT. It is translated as CASSIGGGRTGELFF.

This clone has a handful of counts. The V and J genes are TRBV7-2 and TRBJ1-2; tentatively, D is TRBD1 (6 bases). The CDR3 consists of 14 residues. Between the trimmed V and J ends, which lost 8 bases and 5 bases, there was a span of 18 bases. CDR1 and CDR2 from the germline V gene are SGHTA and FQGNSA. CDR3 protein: CASQRGGAGYGYTF. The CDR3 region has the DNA TGTGCCAGCCAAAGGGGGGGCGCTGGGTATGGCTACACCTTC.

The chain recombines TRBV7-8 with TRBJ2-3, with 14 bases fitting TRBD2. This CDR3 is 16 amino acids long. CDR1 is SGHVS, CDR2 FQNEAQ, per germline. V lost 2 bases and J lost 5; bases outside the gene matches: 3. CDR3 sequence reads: CASSLMGLAGVDTQYF. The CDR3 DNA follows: TGTGCCAGCAGCTTAATGGGACTAGCGGGAGTAGATACGCAGTATTTT.

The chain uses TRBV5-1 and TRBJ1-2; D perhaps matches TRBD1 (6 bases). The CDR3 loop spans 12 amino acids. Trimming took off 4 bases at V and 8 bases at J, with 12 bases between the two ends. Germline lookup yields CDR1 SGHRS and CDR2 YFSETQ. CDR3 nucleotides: TGCGCCAGCAGCCCACAGGGTGGCGGCTACACCTTC. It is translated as CASSPQGGGYTF.

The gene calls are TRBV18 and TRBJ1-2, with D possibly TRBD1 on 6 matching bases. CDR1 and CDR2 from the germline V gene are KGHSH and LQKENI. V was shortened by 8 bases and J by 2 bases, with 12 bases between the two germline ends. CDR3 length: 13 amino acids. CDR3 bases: TGTGCCAGCCAACCGGACAGAAACTATGGCTACACCTTC. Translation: CASQPDRNYGYTF.

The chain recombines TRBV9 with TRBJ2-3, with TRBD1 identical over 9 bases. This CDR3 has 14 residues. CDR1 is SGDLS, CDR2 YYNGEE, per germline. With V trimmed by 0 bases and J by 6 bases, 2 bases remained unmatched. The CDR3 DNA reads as TGTGCCAGCAGCGTAGGACAGGGGGTTGATACGCAGTATTTT. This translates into CASSVGQGVDTQYF. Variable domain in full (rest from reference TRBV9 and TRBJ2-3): DSGVTQTPKHLITATGQRVTLRCSPRSGDLSVYWYQQSLDQGLQFLIQYYNGEERAKGNILERFSAQQFPDLHSELNLSSLELGDSALYFCASSVGQGVDTQYFGPGTRLTVL.

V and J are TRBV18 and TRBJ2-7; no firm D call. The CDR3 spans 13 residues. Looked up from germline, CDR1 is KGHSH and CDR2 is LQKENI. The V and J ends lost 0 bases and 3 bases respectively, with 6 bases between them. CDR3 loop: CASSPPNDYEQYF. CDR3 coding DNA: TGTGCCAGCTCACCACCGAACGACTACGAGCAGTACTTC.

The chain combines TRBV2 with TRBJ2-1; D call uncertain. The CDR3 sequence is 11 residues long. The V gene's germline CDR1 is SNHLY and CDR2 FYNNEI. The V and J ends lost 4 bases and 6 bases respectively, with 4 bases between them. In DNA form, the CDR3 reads TGTGCCAGCAGTGTAGCCAATGAGCAGTTCTTC. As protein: CASSVANEQFF.

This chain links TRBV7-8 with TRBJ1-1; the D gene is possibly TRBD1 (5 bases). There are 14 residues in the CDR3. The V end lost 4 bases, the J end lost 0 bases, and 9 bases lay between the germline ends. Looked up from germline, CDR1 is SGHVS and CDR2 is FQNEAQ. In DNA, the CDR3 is TGTGCCAGCAGCTCAAGACAGCTGAACACTGAAGCTTTCTTT. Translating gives CASSSRQLNTEAFF.

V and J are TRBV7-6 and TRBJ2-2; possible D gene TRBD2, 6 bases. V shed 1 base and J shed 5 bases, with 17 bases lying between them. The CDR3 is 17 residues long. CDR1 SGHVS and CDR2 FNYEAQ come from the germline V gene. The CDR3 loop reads CASSLVGGDGSTGELFF. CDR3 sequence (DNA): TGTGCCAGCAGCTTAGTGGGAGGTGACGGGAGTACCGGGGAGCTGTTTTTT.

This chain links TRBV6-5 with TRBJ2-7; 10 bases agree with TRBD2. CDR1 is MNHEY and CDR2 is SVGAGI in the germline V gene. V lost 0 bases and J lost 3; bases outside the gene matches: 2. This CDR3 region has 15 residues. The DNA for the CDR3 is TGTGCCAGCAGTTACTCAAGGACTAGCGGCTACGAGCAGTACTTC. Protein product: CASSYSRTSGYEQYF.

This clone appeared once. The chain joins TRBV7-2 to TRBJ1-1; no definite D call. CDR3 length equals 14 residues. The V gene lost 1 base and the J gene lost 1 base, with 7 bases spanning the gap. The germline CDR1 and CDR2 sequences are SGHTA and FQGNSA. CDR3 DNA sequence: TGTGCCAGCAGCTTAGTAATAGGGAACACTGAAGCTTTCTTT. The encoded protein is CASSLVIGNTEAFF.

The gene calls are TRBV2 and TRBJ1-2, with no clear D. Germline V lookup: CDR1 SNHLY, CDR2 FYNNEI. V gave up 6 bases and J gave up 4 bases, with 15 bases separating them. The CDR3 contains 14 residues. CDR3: CASSAADHFYGYTF. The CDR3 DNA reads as TGTGCCAGCAGCGCCGCCGACCACTTCTATGGCTACACCTTC.

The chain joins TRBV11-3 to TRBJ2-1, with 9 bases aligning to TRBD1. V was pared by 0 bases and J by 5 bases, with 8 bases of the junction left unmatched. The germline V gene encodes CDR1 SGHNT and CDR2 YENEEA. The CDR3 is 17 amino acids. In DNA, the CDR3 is TGTGCCAGCAGCTTAGAAGCCGGGACAGGGTACCACAATGAGCAGTTCTTC. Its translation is CASSLEAGTGYHNEQFF.